A single sample gave rise to the 22 T cell receptor beta chains below, sequenced in a study of blood T cell repertoires in COVID-19 (TCRdb year 2020). Library generation was performed with the immunoSEQ multiplex PCR assay. TCRdb's version of the immuneACCESS table is confined to in-frame rearrangements and falls short of the full clone set. An unresolved V gene accounts for under half of the shortfall where checked; the remainder is of unknown origin. The sample table contains around 180,000 clones; only one count was recorded for 75% to 90% of them. Of the sample, more than 2.5% is held by the ten largest clones. Sequencing was done on a sample of peripheral blood. The receptors were gathered from a man in his fifties or sixties with acute or convalescent COVID-19.

This clone was counted once. This chain connects TRBV19 to TRBJ2-1; 9 nucleotides line up with TRBD1. V dropped 6 bases and J dropped 4; count of bases not matched to a gene: 4. Germline assignment: CDR1 LNHDA and CDR2 SQIVND (reference sequence). The CDR3 extends over 14 amino acids. CDR3 residues: CASRSGQGYNEQFF. CDR3 DNA sequence: TGTGCCAGTAGATCGGGACAGGGTTACAATGAGCAGTTCTTC.

This clone was detected once. The rearrangement uses TRBV27 and TRBJ1-4; D perhaps matches TRBD1 (5 bases). V gave up 0 bases and J gave up 5 bases, with 13 bases separating them. The CDR3 spans 16 residues. In germline, CDR1 is MNHEY, CDR2 SMNVEV (reference sequence). For the CDR3, the DNA is TGTGCCAGCAGTTTATCGACGACAGTCCTAAATGAAAAACTGTTTTTT. It yields the protein CASSLSTTVLNEKLFF.

This clone was counted between two and nine times. The chain links TRBV11-2 to TRBJ2-7; TRBD2 matches 14 bases. V lost 4 bases and J lost 3; bases outside the gene matches: 11. The CDR3 covers 18 residues. Germline values: CDR1 SGHAT, CDR2 FQNNGV. The CDR3 DNA follows: TGTGCCAGCAGCTCACAACGACCGGGACTAGCGGGAGTCTACGAGCAGTACTTC. Protein product: CASSSQRPGLAGVYEQYF.

This clone was counted a few times. The chain combines TRBV29-1 with TRBJ1-2; 7 bases fit TRBD1. The CDR3 consists of 13 residues. Germline CDR1 SQVTM, CDR2 ANQGSEA. The V gene end was trimmed by 5 bases and the J gene end by 3 bases; junction bases not matched to a gene: 6. The CDR3 sequence is CSVLTGKDYGYTF. The CDR3 bases are TGCAGCGTTCTGACAGGGAAGGACTATGGCTACACCTTC.

The chain joins TRBV7-9 to TRBJ1-1, with D maybe TRBD1 (5 bases). V was shortened by 3 bases and J by 1 base, with 9 bases between the two germline ends. The CDR3 has 14 amino acids. Germline-derived CDR1 and CDR2 are SEHNR and FQNEAQ (reference sequence). In DNA form, the CDR3 reads TGTGCCAGCAGCTTTTCCACAGGGAACACTGAAGCTTTCTTT. It is translated as CASSFSTGNTEAFF.

This rearrangement joins TRBV7-3 to TRBJ2-5; 11 nucleotides agree with TRBD2. The V gene end was trimmed by 5 bases and the J gene end by 5 bases; junction bases not matched to a gene: 4. The germline gives CDR1 SGHTA, CDR2 FQGTGA. The CDR3 length is 14 residues. CDR3 in DNA: TGTGCCAGCAGCCGTAGCGGGAGGGCTGAGACCCAGTACTTC. Its protein product is CASSRSGRAETQYF.

The chain carries TRBV5-1 and TRBJ2-2; D not resolved. Germline V gene data show CDR1 as SGHRS and CDR2 as YFSETQ. The V gene lost 1 base and the J gene lost 1 base, with 5 bases spanning the gap. The CDR3 contains 14 residues. The CDR3 bases are TGCGCCAGCAGCTTGAGCATGAACACCGGGGAGCTGTTTTTT. This sequence encodes CASSLSMNTGELFF.

The rearrangement links TRBV2 to TRBJ2-4, with D perhaps TRBD1 (5 bases). The CDR3 runs to 15 residues. Germline CDR1 is SNHLY and CDR2 is FYNNEI. The ends were cut back, 4 bases at V and 0 bases at J, with 10 bases in the middle. In nucleotides, the CDR3 is TGTGCCAGCAGTGGACAGTCGCTAGCCAAAAACATTCAGTACTTC. Its protein product is CASSGQSLAKNIQYF.

This chain uses TRBV28 with TRBJ1-3, with TRBD1 identical over 9 bases. The CDR3 loop spans 16 amino acids. J lost 0 bases, V lost 4 bases, and 4 bases had no gene match. The germline CDR1 and CDR2 sequences are MDHEN and SYDVKM. In DNA form, the CDR3 reads TGTGCCAGCAGTTCGGGACAGGGCTTCTCTGGAAACACCATATATTTT. Translation: CASSSGQGFSGNTIYF.

This clone was counted a single time. The rearrangement joins TRBV18 to TRBJ2-6; D gene ambiguous. The CDR3 is 15 amino acids. The V end lost 3 bases, the J end lost 2 bases, and 8 bases lay between the germline ends. Germline CDR1 reads KGHSH; CDR2 reads LQKENI. Here the CDR3 DNA reads TGTGCCAGCTCACCCCTGAGTGCTGGGGCCAACGTCCTGACTTTC. The encoded protein is CASSPLSAGANVLTF.

The table lists this clone with a few counts. The chain couples TRBV4-2 to TRBJ1-6; 9 nucleotides agree with TRBD1. With V trimmed by 6 bases and J by 7 bases, 4 bases remained unmatched. The CDR3 sequence is 14 residues long. Germline CDR1 LGHNA, CDR2 YNFKEQ. The CDR3 nucleotides read TGTGCCAGCAGTAGACAGGGGGAAAATTCACCCCTCCACTTT. It codes for CASSRQGENSPLHF.

Of note for this clone: At one end, the junction sequence differs from germline, possibly due to a read error. This chain links TRBV5-1 with TRBJ2-1, with 8 nucleotides matching TRBD1. CDR1 and CDR2 from the germline V gene are SGHRS and YFSETQ. The CDR3 is made up of 12 amino acids. The CDR3 reads CASSLDRGEPFF. The CDR3 DNA reads as TGCGCCAGCAGCTTAGACAGGGGCGAGCCGTTCTTC.

V usage is TRBV14 and J usage is TRBJ1-2, with TRBD1 matching over 8 bases. This CDR3 is built from 16 residues. CDR1 SGHDN and CDR2 FVKESK come from the germline V gene. V lost 1 base to trimming and J lost 4 bases; unmatched junction nucleotides: 8. This CDR3 is CASSQGGQGATYGYTF. The CDR3 DNA follows: TGTGCCAGCAGCCAAGGGGGCCAGGGGGCTACCTATGGCTACACCTTC.

The chain uses TRBV10-3 and TRBJ2-7, with D tentatively TRBD2 (5 bases). The ends were cut back, 4 bases at V and 2 bases at J, with 18 bases in the middle. From germline, CDR1 is ENHRY and CDR2 SYGVKD. The length of the CDR3 is 16 residues. The CDR3 DNA reads TGTGCCATCAGTGGGTCCCCCGCGAGGGTTACCTACGAGCAGTACTTC. Protein product: CAISGSPARVTYEQYF.

The rearrangement links TRBV12-3 or TRBV12-4 to TRBJ1-1; 7 bases map to TRBD1. The CDR3 has 13 residues. Trimming took 7 bases from V and 4 from J; bases not matched to a gene: 6. CDR3 bases: TGTGCCAGCACCCAGGGGGTGGGCACTGAAGCTTTCTTT. As protein: CASTQGVGTEAFF.

The chain joins TRBV27 to TRBJ2-3; tentatively, D is TRBD2 (6 bases). From germline, CDR1 is MNHEY and CDR2 SMNVEV (reference sequence). This CDR3 has 15 residues. Trimming cost V 5 bases and J 5 bases, with 17 bases left between them. CDR3 amino acids: CASSLYRTNGDTQYF. Here the CDR3 DNA reads TGTGCCAGCAGTCTATACCGGACTAACGGAGATACGCAGTATTTT.

The chain carries TRBV2 and TRBJ1-1, with D perhaps TRBD1 (5 bases). This CDR3 has 14 amino acids. Deletions cut 4 bases from V and 5 bases from J, with 14 bases between. Looked up from germline, CDR1 is SNHLY and CDR2 is FYNNEI. DNA of the CDR3: TGTGCCAGCAGTGCGGGGCAGGGAGGGACTGAAGCTTTCTTT. Protein: CASSAGQGGTEAFF.

The J gene is TRBJ1-6, the V gene TRBV27; D is uncertain. Deletions cut 6 bases from V and 7 bases from J, with 13 bases between. Germline V gene sequence: CDR1 MNHEY, CDR2 SMNVEV (reference sequence). There are 14 residues in the CDR3. The CDR3 bases are TGTGCCAGCAGCAACGGCAGGCCGAATTCACCCCTCCACTTT. Its translation is CASSNGRPNSPLHF.

The chain recombines TRBV6-5 with TRBJ2-2; 7 bases align to TRBD2. Germline V gives CDR1 MNHEY, CDR2 SVGAGI. J was trimmed by 3 bases and V by 5 bases; bases with no gene match: 6. The CDR3 runs to 15 residues. In nucleotides, the CDR3 is TGTGCCAGCAGTACTTCTAGCGGACACACCGGGGAGCTGTTTTTT. This encodes CASSTSSGHTGELFF.

The rearrangement uses TRBV7-3 and TRBJ2-1; 11 bases agree with TRBD2. Germline V gene sequence: CDR1 SGHTA, CDR2 FQGTGA. The junction had 8 bases not matched to a gene; V was cut back by 4 bases and J by 9 bases. The CDR3 extends over 15 amino acids. This chain's CDR3 is CASSSVAGGPSEQFF. In nucleotides, the CDR3 is TGTGCCAGCAGCTCCGTAGCGGGAGGGCCGAGTGAGCAGTTCTTC.

The CDR3 sequence: CASSSTVGETQYF. The DNA of the CDR3 is TGCGCCAGCAGCTCGACAGTCGGGGAGACCCAGTACTTC. V and J are TRBV5-1 and TRBJ2-5; D perhaps matches TRBD1 (5 bases). CDR3 length: 13 amino acids. The V end was cut by 3 bases, the J end by 5 bases, with 11 bases between. In germline, CDR1 is SGHRS, CDR2 YFSETQ.

The gene calls are TRBV24-1 and TRBJ1-4, with 9 bases aligning to TRBD1. The ends lost 6 bases at V and 7 bases at J; junction bases unmatched: 17. The germline gives CDR1 KGHDR, CDR2 SFDVKD. CDR3 length: 18 amino acids. The CDR3 region has the DNA TGTGCCACCAGTCAAAGGACAGGGGCTGACCATAAGGGTGAAAAACTGTTTTTT. This codes for CATSQRTGADHKGEKLFF.